The 10 T cell receptor beta chains below all came from one sample that was sequenced in a study of CD8+CD57+ T cells in acquired aplastic anemia. TCR beta VDJ and CDR3 profiling used genomic DNA as template. MiXCR, run by TCRdb on the reads, gives a single entry per CDR3 protein. The sample includes approximately 70,000 distinct CDR3 sequences, around 55% of them seen just once. The specimen sequenced was sorted CD4+, CD8+, or CD8+CD57+ T cells (not recorded which) from PBMCs. These TCRs come from a human donor in good health, serving as a control.

This chain connects TRBV5-6 to TRBJ1-2; TRBD1 might be the D (6 bases). V lost 3 bases to trimming and J lost 6 bases, with 15 bases between them. CDR3 length: 14 amino acids. Germline CDR1 SGHDT, CDR2 YYEEEE. The DNA of the CDR3 is TGTGCCAGCAGCTCGTTAACAGGGCGGAATGGCTACACCTTC. This translates into CASSSLTGRNGYTF.

The V call is TRBV15, the J call TRBJ1-2, with no clear D. Germline V gene data show CDR1 as LNHNV and CDR2 as YYDKDF (reference sequence). The CDR3 length is 11 residues. The V gene lost 3 bases and the J gene lost 8 bases, with 7 bases spanning the gap. The CDR3 loop reads CATSSTWGYTF. The CDR3 coding sequence is TGTGCCACCAGCAGTACTTGGGGCTACACCTTC.

This clonotype was counted once. Since no conserved phenylalanine or tryptophan closes the CDR3, a read error is the likely cause. The rearrangement joins TRBV7-2 to TRBJ2-7; D gene unclear. CDR1 and CDR2 (germline): SGHTA, FQGNSA. This CDR3 is built from 13 residues. Trimming stripped 5 bases from V and 4 bases from J, with 12 bases between. The CDR3 is CASSPRRWYEQYY. For the CDR3, the DNA is TGTGCCAGCAGCCCCCGACGGTGGTACGAGCAGTACTAC.

This chain links TRBV4-1 with TRBJ2-7; possible D gene TRBD1, 6 bases. Trimming left V 1 base short and J 1 base short, with 17 bases between. CDR1 and CDR2 from the germline V gene are MGHRA and YSYEKL. This CDR3 spans 17 amino acids. CDR3 in DNA: TGCGCCAGCAGCCAAGCGTCAGGGGCGGTATGGTCCTACGAGCAGTACTTC. This encodes CASSQASGAVWSYEQYF.

The chain links TRBV9 to TRBJ1-2, with TRBD1 matching over 8 bases. CDR3 size: 14 residues. The trim removed 0 bases at V and 8 bases at J, leaving 6 bases unmatched. The germline V gene encodes CDR1 SGDLS and CDR2 YYNGEE. Here the CDR3 reads CASSVADRAVGYTF. In DNA form, the CDR3 reads TGTGCCAGCAGCGTAGCGGACAGGGCGGTGGGCTACACCTTC.

This CDR3 is CSAEDRYQETQYF. The CDR3, as DNA: TGCAGTGCTGAAGACCGATATCAAGAGACCCAGTACTTC. V usage is TRBV20-1 and J usage is TRBJ2-5, with D uncertain. This CDR3 region has 13 residues. Trimming shortened V by 5 bases and J by 2 bases, and 12 bases separated the two germline ends. CDR1 is DFQATT, CDR2 SNEGSKA, per germline (reference sequence).

The chain links TRBV15 to TRBJ1-1, with D perhaps matching TRBD1 (5 bases). CDR1 and CDR2 from the germline V gene are LNHNV and YYDKDF (reference sequence). The length of the CDR3 is 13 residues. With 0 bases removed from V and 11 bases from J, the gap between germline ends came to 13 bases. The CDR3 region has the DNA TGTGCCACCAGCAGAGACCGGGACCACGGGGCTTTCTTT. Protein: CATSRDRDHGAFF. Drawing the rest from reference TRBV15 and TRBJ1-1, the complete variable domain is DAMVIQNPRYQVTQFGKPVTLSCSQTLNHNVMYWYQQKSSQAPKLLFHYYDKDFNNEADTPDNFQSRRPNTSFCFLDIRSPGLGDTAMYLCATSRDRDHGAFFGQGTRLTVV.

This clonotype has a count of ten or more. The J gene is TRBJ2-7, the V gene TRBV3-1; TRBD1 aligns across 9 bases. V dropped 7 bases and J dropped 3; count of bases not matched to a gene: 7. The CDR3 covers 14 residues. Per germline, CDR1 LGHDT and CDR2 YNNKEL (reference sequence). CDR3 protein: CASTAGQGVYEQYF. CDR3 nucleotides: TGTGCCAGCACCGCGGGACAGGGAGTCTACGAGCAGTACTTC.

Within the sample, this clonotype is medium-sized. V and J are TRBV19 and TRBJ2-3; no firm D call. The germline gives CDR1 LNHDA, CDR2 SQIVND (reference sequence). Trimming shortened V by 0 bases and J by 7 bases, and 11 bases separated the two germline ends. CDR3 size: 14 residues. CDR3: CASSIESERNTQYF. The DNA of the CDR3 is TGTGCCAGTAGTATAGAAAGCGAGAGGAATACGCAGTATTTT.

The chain links TRBV20-1 to TRBJ2-7; 7 bases match TRBD2. Trimming cost V 5 bases and J 6 bases; bases outside gene matches: 4. The germline gives CDR1 DFQATT, CDR2 SNEGSKA (reference sequence). The CDR3 sequence is 11 residues long. CDR3 in amino acids: CSAWTSSEQYF. The CDR3 DNA reads as TGCAGTGCTTGGACTAGTAGCGAGCAGTACTTC.